Listed below are T cell receptor beta chains from one sample, sequenced in a study of identical twins. TCRdb processed the 5' RACE reads anew with MiXCR; each CDR3 protein has one entry. Among 550,000 to 800,000 distinct CDR3 sequences listed, about 7% were seen once. These data also featured in a second study, about yellow fever vaccine responses in identical twins.

Sequencing was carried out using PBMCs. The receptors were sampled from a woman under 30 in good health. CDR3s include the opening cysteine and the closing phenylalanine or tryptophan. The D gene is left open where the match is weak. Size tells how often a clone was seen (once, few, many) or the class of an expanded clone, and some rows leave it out.

v_gene,j_gene,abundance,d_gene,CDR3nt,CDR3aa
TRBV11-2,TRBJ1-1,few,TRBD1,TGTGCCAGCAGCATTGGGCAGGGGGCAAGTGAAGCTTTCTTT,CASSIGQGASEAFF
TRBV20-1,TRBJ2-1,few,TRBD1,TGCAGTGCTAGTGGTGGGACAGGCCCCTACAATGAGCAGTTCTTC,CSASGGTGPYNEQFF
TRBV10-2,TRBJ1-1,many,-,TGCGCCAGCAGTGAGCTTTCGGGACGGAAGACTGAAGCTTTCTTT,CASSELSGRKTEAFF
TRBV7-3,TRBJ2-1,-,-,TGTGCCAGCAGCTTATGGGGGGTTTCAAGCTCCTACAATGAGCAGTTCTTC,CASSLWGVSSSYNEQFF
TRBV27,TRBJ2-3,-,TRBD1,TGTGCCAGCAGACTGACAGGGGGCGGCGCAGATACGCAGTATTTT,CASRLTGGGADTQYF
TRBV28,TRBJ2-3,many,TRBD2,TGTGCCAGCAGTCCGACTAGCGGGGGCACAGATACGCAGTATTTT,CASSPTSGGTDTQYF
TRBV3-1,TRBJ1-2,few,-,TGTGCCAGCAGGCCGGGACGGCGGTCATTTGGAGGCTACACCTTC,CASRPGRRSFGGYTF
TRBV29-1,TRBJ2-5,-,TRBD1,TGCAGCGGGAGGACAGGGTTGTTCAGTGAACAAGAGACCCAGTACTTC,CSGRTGLFSEQETQYF
TRBV18,TRBJ2-2,-,-,TGTGCCAGCTCACCGGAGGAGGCAAGCAACACCGGGGAGCTGTTTTTT,CASSPEEASNTGELFF
TRBV29-1,TRBJ2-1,many,TRBD2,TGCAGCGTCGAGACTAGCGGGAGGCGAAATGAGCAGTTCTTC,CSVETSGRRNEQFF
TRBV2,TRBJ2-3,-,-,TGTGCCAGCCGTCCCGGGACCCCAGATACGCAGTATTTT,CASRPGTPDTQYF
TRBV28,TRBJ2-3,few,-,TGTGCCAGCAGTCCCCCCGCCAGCGCCCCTAGCACAGATACGCAGTATTTT,CASSPPASAPSTDTQYF
TRBV12-3/TRBV12-4,TRBJ2-2,many,TRBD2,TGTGCCAGCAGTTTGCGGGGGGGGCCCACCGGGGAGCTGTTTTTT,CASSLRGGPTGELFF
TRBV5-1,TRBJ2-5,-,-,TGCGCCAGCAGCTCAGGGACCTTAGAACAAGAGACCCAGTACTTC,CASSSGTLEQETQYF
TRBV5-1,TRBJ1-1,few,TRBD1,TGCGCCAGCAGCTCCACAGGGGGACATCGATTGATGAACACTGAAGCTTTCTTT,CASSSTGGHRLMNTEAFF
TRBV7-3,TRBJ2-1,few,TRBD2,TGTGCCAGCAGCTTAACAGCGGGAGGGTGGTATGAGCAGTTCTTC,CASSLTAGGWYEQFF
TRBV24-1,TRBJ2-7,many,-,TGTGCCACCAGTAATCAGTTCGAGCAGTACTTC,CATSNQFEQYF
TRBV20-1,TRBJ2-2,-,-,TGCAGTGCTAGAGTCTGGACAAGGGACACCGGGGAGCTGTTTTTT,CSARVWTRDTGELFF
TRBV7-9,TRBJ2-3,many,-,TGTGCCAGCAGCTTAGGTCAGGGGAACACAGATACGCAGTATTTT,CASSLGQGNTDTQYF
TRBV5-6,TRBJ2-1,few,TRBD2,TGTGCCAGCAGCCCAGAGCGGGGGCCCAGCTACAATGAGCAGTTCTTC,CASSPERGPSYNEQFF
TRBV6-1,TRBJ2-3,few,-,TGTGCCAGCAGTAGAAACCGGGCCTCGGACGCAGATACGCAGTATTTT,CASSRNRASDADTQYF
TRBV4-1,TRBJ2-2,few,-,TGCGCCAGCAGCCAAGAAGGTCACACCGGGGAGCTGTTTTTT,CASSQEGHTGELFF
TRBV7-6,TRBJ2-1,many,-,TGTGCCAGCAGGGCAGGGGTCTACAATGAGCAGTTCTTC,CASRAGVYNEQFF
TRBV28,TRBJ2-5,many,-,TGTGCCAGCAGTTTAGGGACGGCGTCGTCGGTGACCCAGTACTTC,CASSLGTASSVTQYF
TRBV20-1,TRBJ2-1,few,TRBD2,TGCAGTGCTAGAGATCAGGGACTAGCGGGGCCCAATGAGCAGTTCTTC,CSARDQGLAGPNEQFF
TRBV20-1,TRBJ2-2,-,TRBD1,TGCAGTGCTACCAAAACGATCGGACAGGAAGTTTTT,CSATKTIGQEVF
TRBV4-1,TRBJ2-1,-,TRBD1,TGCGCCAGCAGCCTTCAACCGGCACAGGGGATCAATGAGCAGTTCTTC,CASSLQPAQGINEQFF
TRBV5-1,TRBJ1-5,-,TRBD1,TGCGCCAGCAGCCCCGGGACAGGGATACGTCAGCCCCAGCATTTT,CASSPGTGIRQPQHF
TRBV5-6,TRBJ1-1,few,-,TGTGCCAGCAGCTTGGGGGTTGGTCAGAAAGCTTTCTTT,CASSLGVGQKAFF
TRBV19,TRBJ1-5,few,-,TGTGCCAGTAGTATTTTACAGCTTAATCAGCCCCAGCATTTT,CASSILQLNQPQHF
TRBV3-1,TRBJ2-3,few,-,TGTGCCAGCTATTCCGGGGCCCCCACAGATACGCAGTATTTT,CASYSGAPTDTQYF
TRBV29-1,TRBJ2-3,-,-,TGCAGCGTAACACAGGGCCCGCAGAGGGATACGCAGTATTTT,CSVTQGPQRDTQYF
TRBV20-1,TRBJ1-1,few,-,TGCAGTGCTAGAGATTCGTCTACCTTAAGAAACACTGAAGCTTTCTTT,CSARDSSTLRNTEAFF
TRBV12-3/TRBV12-4,TRBJ2-1,many,-,TGTGCCAGCAGTCCCGGGGGGCGGGAAAGCTCCTACAATGAGCAGTTCTTC,CASSPGGRESSYNEQFF
TRBV20-1,TRBJ2-1,few,-,TGCAGTGCTAGAGATACTAGTGGCGTCAGCTCCTACAATGAGCAGTTCTTC,CSARDTSGVSSYNEQFF
TRBV9,TRBJ1-1,few,-,TGTGCCAGCAGCGTAGTTGATAGGGACCTGGGCACTGAAGCTTTCTTT,CASSVVDRDLGTEAFF
TRBV12-3/TRBV12-4,TRBJ1-2,-,TRBD1,TGTGCCAGCAGTTTAGCCGGTAAAAGACAGGGCGCTAACTATGGCTACACCTTC,CASSLAGKRQGANYGYTF
TRBV7-9,TRBJ2-7,-,TRBD2,TGTGCCAGCAGCCCGGGGGGGCTCGAGCAGTACTTC,CASSPGGLEQYF
TRBV6-1,TRBJ2-3,few,-,TGTGCCAGCAGTGAAGCACTTGTTCGGGATACGCAGTATTTT,CASSEALVRDTQYF
TRBV7-8,TRBJ2-5,few,-,TGTGCCAGCAGCTTCCGGGGGCCAGGGGAGACCCAGTACTTC,CASSFRGPGETQYF